This TCR beta chain was recorded in a study of graft-versus-host responses after intestinal transplantation. Across the whole study: Transplants were multivisceral, liver-intestinal, or isolated intestinal. Recipients uniformly received anti-thymocyte globulin induction, followed by tacrolimus and steroids for approximately 3 years.

Study results and caveats: Ileal or blood samples showed some GvH clones first, and such clones were also found in recipient marrow.

Concerning this clone: The target antigen is unknown.

Only in-frame clones appear in the TCRdb table, and some are missing; sequencing was by immunoSEQ multiplex PCR. The table has 80,000 to 100,000 clones, roughly 91% seen once. Germline CDR1 SEHNR, CDR2 FQNEAQ (reference sequence). The length of the CDR3 is 14 residues. The sequence derives from a human donor who was the organ donor for an intestinal transplant. The material was unstimulated CD4+ T cells sorted from spleen or lymph node cells, obtained before transplant. This chain links TRBV7-9 with TRBJ2-5, with 9 bases aligning to TRBD1. The J call may be wrong; the DNA end is better matched by TRBJ2-7. The DNA for the CDR3 is TGTGCCAGCAGCTTGGTACAGGGGGCCCACGAGCAGTACTTC. It codes for CASSLVQGAHEQYF.